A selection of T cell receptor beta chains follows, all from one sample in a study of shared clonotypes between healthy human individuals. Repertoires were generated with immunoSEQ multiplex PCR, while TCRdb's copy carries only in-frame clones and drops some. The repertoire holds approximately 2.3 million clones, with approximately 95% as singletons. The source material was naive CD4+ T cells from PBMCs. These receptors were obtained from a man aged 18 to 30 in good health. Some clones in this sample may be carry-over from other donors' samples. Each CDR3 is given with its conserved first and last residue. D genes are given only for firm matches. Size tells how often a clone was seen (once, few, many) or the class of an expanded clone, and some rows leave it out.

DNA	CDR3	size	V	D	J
TGTGCCAGCAGTACCCGGGACGGACAAGATACGCAGTATTTT	CASSTRDGQDTQYF	.	TRBV7-2	.	TRBJ2-3
TGTGCCAGCGGGGGACTAGCGGGAGTTGCGGATACGCAGTATTTT	CASGGLAGVADTQYF	once	TRBV28	TRBD2	TRBJ2-3
TGTGCCAGCAGCGTAGTGGCAGCGAGTAATTCACCCCTCCACTTT	CASSVVAASNSPLHF	.	TRBV9	.	TRBJ1-6
TGTGCCAGCAGTGAAGCGGGACGGGGCACTGAAGCTTTCTTT	CASSEAGRGTEAFF	.	TRBV2	.	TRBJ1-1
TGTGCCACCCCGGGGGGTAGTGGCGGGGAGCTGTTTTTT	CATPGGSGGELFF	once	TRBV28	TRBD2	TRBJ2-2
TGTGCCAGCTCACCCCCGGGACTAGCGGGAGGCTACGAGCAGTACTTC	CASSPPGLAGGYEQYF	.	TRBV18	TRBD2	TRBJ2-7
TGTGCCAGCCGGAGGACAGGAGGCAGTCCTGAGCAGTTCTTC	CASRRTGGSPEQFF	.	TRBV2	TRBD1	TRBJ2-1
TGTGCCAGCAGCCGCGACAGTTCCGGGGCCAACGTCCTGACTTTC	CASSRDSSGANVLTF	.	TRBV7-2	.	TRBJ2-6
TGTGCCAGCAGGGGGGGACTAGCGGGAGGGGTGTACGAGCAGTACTTC	CASRGGLAGGVYEQYF	.	TRBV28	TRBD2	TRBJ2-7
TGTGCCAGCAGCCAACATCCCACCGGGACTAGCGGCCACAATGAGCAGTTCTTC	CASSQHPTGTSGHNEQFF	.	TRBV4-2	TRBD2	TRBJ2-1
TGTGCCAGTAGTTACTCCGGGACTCGGGGATCTGGGGCCAACGTCCTGACTTTC	CASSYSGTRGSGANVLTF	.	TRBV19	.	TRBJ2-6
TGCGCCAGCAGCCCAACAGGGAACCAAGGGACCCAGTACTTC	CASSPTGNQGTQYF	.	TRBV5-1	.	TRBJ2-5
TGTGCCAGCAAACACAGGGCCCAAGAGACCCAGTACTTC	CASKHRAQETQYF	.	TRBV25-1	.	TRBJ2-5
TGTGCCAGCAGCTTATTTGGGTTTTGGTCCTACAATGAGCAGTTCTTC	CASSLFGFWSYNEQFF	.	TRBV5-6	.	TRBJ2-1
TGCGCCAGCAGCCTATCCGGGACAGGGTATGGCTACACCTTC	CASSLSGTGYGYTF	.	TRBV5-1	TRBD1	TRBJ1-2
TGTGCCAGCAGCGGCGGCGGGGAAGAGACCCAGTACTTC	CASSGGGEETQYF	.	TRBV7-3	.	TRBJ2-5
TGTGCCAGCAGGGGGGCTAGCGGGTTCCAAGAGACCCAGTACTTC	CASRGASGFQETQYF	.	TRBV27	TRBD2	TRBJ2-5
TGTGCCAGCAGCTTGGGATTCCCAAGCTCCTACAATGAGCAGTTCTTC	CASSLGFPSSYNEQFF	.	TRBV5-6	.	TRBJ2-1
TGTGCCAGCGGGGGACAGAACAATGAGCAGTTCTTC	CASGGQNNEQFF	.	TRBV5-4	TRBD1	TRBJ2-1
TGTGCCAGCAGCTTAACTAGCGGGAGGAACTACAATGAGCAGTTCTTC	CASSLTSGRNYNEQFF	.	TRBV7-6	TRBD2	TRBJ2-1
TGTGCCAGCAGTTACTCGAGACAGAACAATGAGCAGTTCTTC	CASSYSRQNNEQFF	.	TRBV6-6	.	TRBJ2-1
TGTGCCAGCAGTTTACCAGGGTCCGTCAACTATGGCTACACCTTC	CASSLPGSVNYGYTF	.	TRBV28	.	TRBJ1-2
TGTGCCAGCAGTTTATGGACGTCCTGGGCCTACGAGCAGTACTTC	CASSLWTSWAYEQYF	.	TRBV28	.	TRBJ2-7
TGTGCCAGCAGTGCTAGCGGGGCAGGGGGAGAGACCCAGTACTTC	CASSASGAGGETQYF	.	TRBV28	TRBD2	TRBJ2-5
TGTGCCAGCAGCTCCCGGCGAAACACCGGGGAGCTGTTTTTT	CASSSRRNTGELFF	once	TRBV7-2	.	TRBJ2-2
TGCAGCGTTGATCTGATCGGGAGTGCAGATACGCAGTATTTT	CSVDLIGSADTQYF	.	TRBV29-1	.	TRBJ2-3
TGTGCCAGCTCACCCAACTCGGATAACTATGGCTACACCTTC	CASSPNSDNYGYTF	.	TRBV18	.	TRBJ1-2
TGTGCCAGCAGTTATACACATGGGGTGGAGCTGTTTTTT	CASSYTHGVELFF	once	TRBV7-6	.	TRBJ2-2
TGTGCCAGCAGTGACTCAGGGGGCTACGGCTACACCTTC	CASSDSGGYGYTF	.	TRBV6-4	TRBD1	TRBJ1-2
TGCAGCGCCGGACAACCGAACACTGAAGCTTTCTTT	CSAGQPNTEAFF	few	TRBV29-1	.	TRBJ1-1
TGCGCCAGCAGCTCCCTTAGCGGGAGGGACAATGAGCAGTTCTTC	CASSSLSGRDNEQFF	.	TRBV5-1	TRBD2	TRBJ2-1
TGTGCCAGCAGCTCTGGACAGGCCGCTTTCACTGAAGCTTTCTTT	CASSSGQAAFTEAFF	.	TRBV7-2	TRBD1	TRBJ1-1
TGTGCCAGCAGCTCCGGGACAGGGCATCAGCCCCAGCATTTT	CASSSGTGHQPQHF	.	TRBV7-2	TRBD1	TRBJ1-5
TGTGCCAGCAGCCCCCGGGCAGGGGGGAACTATGGCTACACCTTC	CASSPRAGGNYGYTF	.	TRBV2	TRBD1	TRBJ1-2
TGTGCCAGCAGGTACGACAGGGTGAACACTGAAGCTTTCTTT	CASRYDRVNTEAFF	.	TRBV6-1	TRBD1	TRBJ1-1
TGTGCCAGCAGCCCCGGGAGACCCACAGATACGCAGTATTTT	CASSPGRPTDTQYF	.	TRBV5-8	.	TRBJ2-3
TGTGCCTGGATCGTGGACACCTATGGCTACACCTTC	CAWIVDTYGYTF	.	TRBV30	.	TRBJ1-2
TGCAGCGTTAAGGGGGGCCTCACAGATACGCAGTATTTT	CSVKGGLTDTQYF	.	TRBV29-1	.	TRBJ2-3
TGTGCCAGCAGTTTGCCATCTTCCGGTTCCTACGAGCAGTACTTC	CASSLPSSGSYEQYF	.	TRBV28	.	TRBJ2-7
TGCGCCAGCAGCTTGGGGAGGGTTACCCCCAATGAGCAGTTCTTC	CASSLGRVTPNEQFF	.	TRBV5-1	.	TRBJ2-1
TGTGCCAGCAGCCCCGGACTTCCCTTCGTGGATGAGCAGTTCTTC	CASSPGLPFVDEQFF	.	TRBV5-6	.	TRBJ2-1
TGTGCCAGCAGCTTAGGTATTCGGACTAGTGTCGACGAGCAGTACTTC	CASSLGIRTSVDEQYF	.	TRBV7-3	TRBD2	TRBJ2-7
TGTGCCAGCAGCCCGGGGGGGGCCTCGGGAGAGACCCAGTACTTC	CASSPGGASGETQYF	.	TRBV28	TRBD2	TRBJ2-5
TGCGCCAGCAGCTTGGTTGGCGGGGGCCCCGGGATTTTGGATGAGCAGTTCTTC	CASSLVGGGPGILDEQFF	.	TRBV5-1	.	TRBJ2-1
TGTGCCAGCAGTTCTAGCGGGACGGGTATTGATACGCAGTATTTT	CASSSSGTGIDTQYF	.	TRBV28	TRBD2	TRBJ2-3
TGTGCCAGCAGCCAAGCCGGGAGCTCCTACGAGCAGTACTTC	CASSQAGSSYEQYF	.	TRBV14	.	TRBJ2-7
TGTGCCAGCAGTCTGGGCGGCCGACGGGAGACCCAGTACTTC	CASSLGGRRETQYF	.	TRBV28	.	TRBJ2-5
TGTGCCAGCAGTTCGGCGGTCGGACTCTCCTACGAGCAGTACTTC	CASSSAVGLSYEQYF	.	TRBV28	.	TRBJ2-7
TGTGCCAGCTCACAGGGGACTAGCGGTGCCTACAATGAGCAGTTCTTC	CASSQGTSGAYNEQFF	.	TRBV18	TRBD2	TRBJ2-1
TGTGCCTGGAGTGTGGGACAGGGGTACGAGCAGTACTTC	CAWSVGQGYEQYF	.	TRBV30	TRBD1	TRBJ2-7
TGTGCCAGCAGCCGTGGACAGGGGAAAGAGACCCAGTACTTC	CASSRGQGKETQYF	.	TRBV2	TRBD1	TRBJ2-5
TGTGCCTGGAGGGTGACGGGAGGCTACACCTTC	CAWRVTGGYTF	once	TRBV30	.	TRBJ1-2
TGTGCCAGCAGTTTCCAAGCTCTAGATACGCAGTATTTT	CASSFQALDTQYF	.	TRBV27	.	TRBJ2-3
TGCGCCAGCAGCTTGGAACGGGACAGGGTAAACACAGATACGCAGTATTTT	CASSLERDRVNTDTQYF	.	TRBV5-1	TRBD1	TRBJ2-3
TGTGCCAGCAGCCGGCGGGACAGGGGCTACGAGCAGTACTTC	CASSRRDRGYEQYF	.	TRBV5-4	TRBD1	TRBJ2-7